Presented here are 2 T cell receptor beta chains from one specimen sequenced in a study of T-cell memory formation after mild COVID-19. TCRdb reanalysed the 5' RACE reads using MiXCR and keeps one entry per CDR3 protein. The sample has roughly 600,000 distinct CDR3 sequences; roughly 18% are singletons. Material for sequencing was PBMCs or a T cell subset sorted from them (not recorded which). The receptors were gathered from an adult woman who had mild COVID-19 (a few samples of this study predate the infection). Cell type and time point are not known.

V usage is TRBV7-6 and J usage is TRBJ2-7, with 13 bases fitting TRBD2. Per the germline V gene, CDR1 is SGHVS and CDR2 is FNYEAQ. The CDR3 runs 17 residues. With 5 bases clipped from V and 3 bases from J, the junction kept 10 bases outside the gene matches. CDR3 loop: CASSPRTSGRVGYEQYF. The CDR3 DNA sequence: TGTGCCAGCAGCCCCCGGACTAGCGGGAGAGTAGGCTACGAGCAGTACTTC.

This chain connects TRBV14 to TRBJ2-7; the D gene is possibly TRBD1 (5 bases). The germline CDR1 and CDR2 sequences are SGHDN and FVKESK. Trimming stripped 0 bases from V and 5 bases from J, with 11 bases between. The CDR3 is made up of 14 amino acids. DNA for the CDR3: TGTGCCAGCAGCCAAGAACTGCAGGGCCACGAGCAGTACTTC. Amino acids: CASSQELQGHEQYF.